These 2 T cell receptor beta chains were sequenced from one sample in a study of graft-versus-host responses after intestinal transplantation. Here immunoSEQ multiplex PCR was the method, and the copy in TCRdb shows in-frame clones only, minus some. Counted here are over 45,000 clones, over 85% occurring once; the ten biggest clones make up around 1.5%. The material sequenced was PBMCs, taken 26 days after transplant. Every receptor here comes from a human patient who received an intestinal transplant, so some T cells may come from the graft donor.

The genes are TRBV29-1 and TRBJ1-4, with D maybe TRBD1 (6 bases). This CDR3 region has 13 residues. The germline V gene has CDR1 SQVTM and CDR2 ANQGSEA. With 4 bases removed from V and 7 bases from J, the gap between germline ends came to 13 bases. The CDR3 DNA reads TGCAGCGTTGCCAGGGGAGCGAGTGAAAAACTGTTTTTT. Residues: CSVARGASEKLFF.

The chain carries TRBV6-5 and TRBJ1-2; D is uncertain. Germline assignment: CDR1 MNHEY and CDR2 SVGAGI. This CDR3 contains 13 residues. V gave up 2 bases and J gave up 8 bases, with 12 bases separating them. The CDR3 here is CASSYEGFGGYTF. In DNA form, the CDR3 reads TGTGCCAGCAGTTACGAGGGCTTCGGCGGCTACACCTTC.